Included here is one TCR beta chain sequence, with context. This sample stems from a study of blood T cell repertoires in COVID-19. Study overall: Some COVID-19 samples were acute and others convalescent; all came from the United States, Italy and Spain.

Germline V gene lookup returns CDR1 LNHDA and CDR2 SQIVND (reference sequence). CDR3 length: 12 residues. V dropped 11 bases and J dropped 3; count of bases not matched to a gene: 6. Sequenced by immunoSEQ multiplex PCR; TCRdb stores in-frame clones only, minus some. This sample carries 130,000 or so clones, approximately 89% of them seen once, and the ten largest clones take roughly a tenth. The chain carries TRBV19 and TRBJ1-2; 7 positions agree with TRBD1. The source material was peripheral blood. This receptor was taken from a man in his 60s with active or convalescent COVID-19. CDR3 residues: CAATGTDYGYTF. The CDR3 nucleotides read TGTGCCGCCACCGGGACAGACTATGGCTACACCTTC.